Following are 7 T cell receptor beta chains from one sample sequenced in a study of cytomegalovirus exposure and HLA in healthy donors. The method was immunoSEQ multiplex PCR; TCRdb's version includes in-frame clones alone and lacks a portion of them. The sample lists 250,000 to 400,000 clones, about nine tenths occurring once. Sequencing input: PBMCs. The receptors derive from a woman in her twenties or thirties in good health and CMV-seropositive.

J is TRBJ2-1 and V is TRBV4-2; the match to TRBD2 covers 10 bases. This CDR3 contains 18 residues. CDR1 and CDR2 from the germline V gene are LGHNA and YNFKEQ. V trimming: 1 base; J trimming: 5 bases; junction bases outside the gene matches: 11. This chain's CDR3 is CASSQGGGRLAGNNEQFF. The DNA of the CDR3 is TGTGCCAGCAGCCAAGGGGGAGGGAGACTAGCGGGTAACAATGAGCAGTTCTTC.

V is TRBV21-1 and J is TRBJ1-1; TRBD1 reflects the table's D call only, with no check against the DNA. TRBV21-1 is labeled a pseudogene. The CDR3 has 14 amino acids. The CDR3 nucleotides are TGTGCCAGCAGCTCAGGGGGCTTGAACACTGAAGCTTTCTTT. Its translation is CASSSGGLNTEAFF.

In DNA, the CDR3 is TGTGCCACCTCGACGGGGGTGAACACTGAAGCTTTCTTT. Encoded protein: CATSTGVNTEAFF. This chain uses TRBV25-1 with TRBJ1-1; the D gene is possibly TRBD1 (5 bases). In germline, CDR1 is MGHDK, CDR2 SYGVNS. Trimming stripped 10 bases from V and 0 bases from J, with 12 bases between. CDR3 size: 13 residues. The variable domain in full, completed from reference TRBV25-1 and TRBJ1-1, reads EADIYQTPRYLVIGTGKKITLECSQTMGHDKMYWYQQDPGMELHLIHYSYGVNSTEKGDLSSESTVSRIRTEHFPLTLESARPSHTSQYLCATSTGVNTEAFFGQGTRLTVV.

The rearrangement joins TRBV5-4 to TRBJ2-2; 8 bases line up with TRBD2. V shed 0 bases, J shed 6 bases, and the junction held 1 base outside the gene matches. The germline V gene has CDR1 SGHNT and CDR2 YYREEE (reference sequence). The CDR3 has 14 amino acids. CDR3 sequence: CASSLEAGAGELFF. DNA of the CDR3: TGTGCCAGCAGCTTGGAAGCGGGGGCCGGGGAGCTGTTTTTT. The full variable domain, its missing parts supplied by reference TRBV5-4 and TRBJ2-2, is ETGVTQSPTHLIKTRGQQVTLRCSSQSGHNTVSWYQQALGQGPQFIFQYYREEENGRGNFPPRFSGLQFPNYSSELNVNALELDDSALYLCASSLEAGAGELFFGEGSRLTVL.

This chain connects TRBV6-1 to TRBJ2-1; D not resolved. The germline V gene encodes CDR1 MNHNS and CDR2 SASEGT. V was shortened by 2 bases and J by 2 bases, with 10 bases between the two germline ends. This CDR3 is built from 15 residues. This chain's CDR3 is CASSEWQATYNEQFF. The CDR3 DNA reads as TGTGCCAGCAGTGAATGGCAGGCTACCTACAATGAGCAGTTCTTC.

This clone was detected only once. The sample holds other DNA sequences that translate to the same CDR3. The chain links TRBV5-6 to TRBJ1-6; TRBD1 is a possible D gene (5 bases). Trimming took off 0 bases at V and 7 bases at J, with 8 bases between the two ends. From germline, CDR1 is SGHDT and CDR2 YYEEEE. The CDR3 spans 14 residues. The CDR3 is CASSLGQGNSPLHF. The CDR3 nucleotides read TGTGCCAGCAGCTTGGGTCAGGGAAATTCACCCCTCCACTTT.

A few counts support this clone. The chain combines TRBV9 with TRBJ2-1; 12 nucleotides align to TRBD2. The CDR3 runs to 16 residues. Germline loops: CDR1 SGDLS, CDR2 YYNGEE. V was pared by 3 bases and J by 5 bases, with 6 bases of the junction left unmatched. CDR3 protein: CASSGTRTSGDNEQFF. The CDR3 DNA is TGTGCCAGCAGCGGTACCCGGACTAGCGGGGACAATGAGCAGTTCTTC.